These 9 T cell receptor beta chains originate from one sample sequenced in a study of identical twins. TCRdb fed the 5' RACE reads into MiXCR, producing one record per CDR3 protein. This repertoire shows approximately 700,000 distinct CDR3 sequences, approximately 18% found once; its top ten account for 13%. This sample was also put to use in a study of T cells expressing NK-cell markers.

The material sequenced was PBMCs. These TCRs come from a young woman in good health.

This chain connects TRBV21-1 to TRBJ2-7; TRBD2 is the table's D call and was not checked against the DNA. TRBV21-1 is labeled a pseudogene. The length of the CDR3 is 15 residues. CDR3: CASSKREGLSHEQYF. For the CDR3, the DNA is TGTGCCAGCAGCAAAAGAGAGGGTCTGTCCCACGAGCAGTACTTC.

This sequence joins TRBV5-5 and TRBJ2-1; maybe TRBD2 (5 bases). The CDR3 loop spans 16 amino acids. CDR1 is SGHKS and CDR2 is YYEKEE in the germline V gene (reference sequence). V was clipped by 3 bases and J by 4 bases, with 17 bases between them. This chain's CDR3 is CASSYHLRLLYNEQFF. DNA for the CDR3: TGTGCCAGCAGCTACCATCTGAGACTACTATACAATGAGCAGTTCTTC.

The rearrangement uses TRBV9 and TRBJ2-1, with 8 positions matching TRBD2. This CDR3 comprises 15 residues. CDR1 and CDR2 (germline): SGDLS, YYNGEE. After removal of 4 bases from V and 5 bases from J, the junction contained 8 bases not matched to a gene. DNA of the CDR3: TGTGCCAGCAGCCTTCGTGGTAGCGGGGACAATGAGCAGTTCTTC. The encoded protein is CASSLRGSGDNEQFF.

J is TRBJ2-7 and V is TRBV29-1; TRBD2 matches 7 bases. CDR1 and CDR2 (germline): SQVTM, ANQGSEA. V gave up 0 bases and J gave up 6 bases; unmatched junction bases: 5. This CDR3 region has 13 residues. The CDR3 DNA follows: TGCAGCGTTGAAGAGGGAGGGCGGGGCGAGCAGTACTTC. This codes for CSVEEGGRGEQYF.

This clonotype was found once. The conserved final phenylalanine or tryptophan is absent from the CDR3, which likely points to a read error. This sequence joins TRBV10-2 and TRBJ1-4; D perhaps matches TRBD1 (6 bases). Per germline, CDR1 WSHSY and CDR2 SAAADI. Deletions cut 6 bases from V and 9 bases from J, with 20 bases between. This CDR3 has 15 residues. CDR3 in DNA: TGCGCCAGCAGACCCACGGGGGCGCCTGAGAAAAAACTGTTTTCT. Translating gives CASRPTGAPEKKLFS.

The rearrangement links TRBV2 to TRBJ2-3; 9 bases are shared with TRBD2. V lost 8 bases, J lost 1 base, and 4 bases stayed unmatched. Germline CDR1 reads SNHLY; CDR2 reads FYNNEI. CDR3 size: 14 residues. Here the CDR3 DNA reads TGTGCCAGCCAGGAGCGGGGGGGCACAGATACGCAGTATTTT. This codes for CASQERGGTDTQYF.

At least ten counts were recorded for this clonotype. This chain joins TRBV5-1 and TRBJ2-1; 11 nucleotides agree with TRBD2. J was trimmed by 4 bases and V by 4 bases; bases with no gene match: 4. CDR1 is SGHRS, CDR2 YFSETQ, per germline. The CDR3 is 15 residues long. The DNA of the CDR3 is TGCGCCAGCAGCCCGGGACTAGCGGAATACAATGAGCAGTTCTTC. It encodes CASSPGLAEYNEQFF.

This clonotype was found a few times. The J gene is TRBJ2-2, the V gene TRBV2; D possibly matches TRBD1 or TRBD2 (6 bases each). From germline, CDR1 is SNHLY and CDR2 FYNNEI. The CDR3 sequence is 17 residues long. With 2 bases removed from V and 4 bases from J, the gap between germline ends came to 17 bases. CDR3 sequence: CASSERGVSPSTGELFF. Written as DNA, the CDR3 is TGTGCCAGCAGTGAAAGGGGGGTGTCCCCAAGCACCGGGGAGCTGTTTTTT.

In nucleotides, the CDR3 is TGCAGTGTTAATCCCGGGGAGACCCAGTACTTC. It yields the protein CSVNPGETQYF. The chain uses TRBV20-1 and TRBJ2-5; D unclear. The V gene lost 7 bases and the J gene lost 5 bases, with 11 bases spanning the gap. Germline loops: CDR1 DFQATT, CDR2 SNEGSKA (reference sequence). The CDR3 consists of 11 residues.